These 6 T cell receptor beta chains were all obtained from the same sample, sequenced in a study of spatial heterogeneity in lung cancer. Study results and limitations: Expanded alpha and beta TCR counts within tumors tracked tumor mutation counts.

TCRdb re-called the 5' RACE reads through MiXCR, storing one row per CDR3 protein. The repertoire has 16,000 or so distinct CDR3 sequences, approximately 7% of them found once; the top ten carry around a fifth. Their specific antigens are unknown. Time point of the sample: sample taken at primary tumor resection. This specimen was lung tumor tissue, taken at surgery. These receptors were taken from a female donor with early-stage non-small cell lung cancer.

This clonotype was found many times. This beta chain is an off-target read within a library intended for alpha chains, so its frequency means little. V and J are TRBV30 and TRBJ1-6; 9 bases map to TRBD1. Germline CDR1 and CDR2: GTSNPN and SVGIG (reference sequence). The CDR3 consists of 14 residues. V was clipped by 3 bases and J by 10 bases; unmatched bases: 7. CDR3 DNA sequence: TGTGCCTGGAGGATACAGGGGGCAGAATCACCCCTCCACTTT. Translation gives CAWRIQGAESPLHF.

By share, this clonotype counts as medium-sized. Found in a library prepared for alpha chains, this beta chain is an off-target read, and its abundance has little meaning. The V call is TRBV28, the J call TRBJ2-7, with 9 bases that match TRBD1. This CDR3 comprises 16 residues. Unmatched junction bases numbered 9, after V lost 5 bases and J lost 1 base. Germline V gives CDR1 MDHEN, CDR2 SYDVKM. CDR3 protein: CASSPTWTGESYEQYF. Here the CDR3 DNA reads TGTGCCAGCAGTCCAACCTGGACAGGGGAATCCTACGAGCAGTACTTC.

This clonotype is medium-sized within its sample. Being off target in a library aimed at alpha chains, this beta chain has a size of little meaning. This chain links TRBV11-1 with TRBJ2-3; 7 bases are a match to TRBD1. Germline CDR1 reads SGHAT; CDR2 reads FQDESV (reference sequence). This CDR3 contains 14 residues. J was trimmed by 6 bases and V by 7 bases; bases with no gene match: 10. CDR3 sequence (DNA): TGTGCCAGCACCGCGGACCCCAGGGGGGATACGCAGTATTTT. It is translated as CASTADPRGDTQYF.

In its sample, this clonotype was seen many times. This beta chain represents an off-target read in a library built for alpha chains; its size is of limited meaning. The gene calls are TRBV12-3 or TRBV12-4 and TRBJ2-5, with 12 bases that match TRBD1. The length of the CDR3 is 15 residues. V shed 8 bases, J shed 4 bases, and the junction held 8 bases outside the gene matches. The CDR3 DNA is TGTGCCAGCGCTTACCGGGACAGGGGGCCAGAGACCCAGTACTTC. Translated: CASAYRDRGPETQYF.

Concerning this clonotype: This beta chain is an off-target read within a library intended for alpha chains, so its frequency means little. The chain combines TRBV10-3 with TRBJ2-2; D remains ambiguous. Trimming left V 3 bases short and J 3 bases short, with 20 bases between. Germline V gene lookup returns CDR1 ENHRY and CDR2 SYGVKD. The CDR3 is 18 amino acids. The CDR3 DNA is TGTGCCATCAGTGATAGCCCCCCAAGGGTTGTGGACACCGGGGAGCTGTTTTTT. It yields the protein CAISDSPPRVVDTGELFF.

This clonotype was seen a few times. The library was prepared for alpha chains; this beta chain is a stray read, so its frequency means little. This chain uses TRBV19 with TRBJ2-5, with 10 bases that match TRBD1. From germline, CDR1 is LNHDA and CDR2 SQIVND (reference sequence). The CDR3 sequence is 16 residues long. Trimming cost V 1 base and J 3 bases; bases outside gene matches: 5. CDR3 sequence reads: CASSIGPGTGEETQYF. CDR3 DNA: TGTGCCAGTAGTATAGGACCCGGGACAGGGGAAGAGACCCAGTACTTC.